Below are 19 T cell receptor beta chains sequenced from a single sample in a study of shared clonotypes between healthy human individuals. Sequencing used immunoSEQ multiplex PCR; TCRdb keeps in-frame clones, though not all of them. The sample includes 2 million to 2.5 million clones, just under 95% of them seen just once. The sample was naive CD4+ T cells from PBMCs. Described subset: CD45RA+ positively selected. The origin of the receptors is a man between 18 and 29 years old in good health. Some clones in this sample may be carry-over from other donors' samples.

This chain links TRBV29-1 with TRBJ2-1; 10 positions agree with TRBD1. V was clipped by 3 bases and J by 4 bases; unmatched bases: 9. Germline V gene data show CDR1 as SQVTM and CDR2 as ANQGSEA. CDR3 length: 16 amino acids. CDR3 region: CSVEGGDRGLYNEQFF. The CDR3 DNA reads TGCAGCGTTGAGGGAGGGGACAGGGGACTGTACAATGAGCAGTTCTTC.

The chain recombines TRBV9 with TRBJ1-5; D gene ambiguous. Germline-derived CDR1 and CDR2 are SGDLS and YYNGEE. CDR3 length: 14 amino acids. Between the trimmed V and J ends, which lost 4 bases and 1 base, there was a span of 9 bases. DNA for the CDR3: TGTGCCAGCAGCTATGACCTGAGCAATCAGCCCCAGCATTTT. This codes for CASSYDLSNQPQHF.

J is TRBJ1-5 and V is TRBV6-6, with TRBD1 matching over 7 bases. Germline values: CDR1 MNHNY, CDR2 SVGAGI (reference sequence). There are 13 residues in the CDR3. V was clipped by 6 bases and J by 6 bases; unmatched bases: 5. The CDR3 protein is CASRGGGGQPQHF. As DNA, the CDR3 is TGTGCCAGCAGAGGGGGCGGGGGTCAGCCCCAGCATTTT.

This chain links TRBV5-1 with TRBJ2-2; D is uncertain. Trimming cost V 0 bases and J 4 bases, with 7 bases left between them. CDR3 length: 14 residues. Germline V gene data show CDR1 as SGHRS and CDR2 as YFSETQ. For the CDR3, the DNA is TGCGCCAGCAGCTTGGGGGCACTCACCGGGGAGCTGTTTTTT. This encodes CASSLGALTGELFF. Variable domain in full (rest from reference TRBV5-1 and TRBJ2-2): KAGVTQTPRYLIKTRGQQVTLSCSPISGHRSVSWYQQTPGQGLQFLFEYFSETQRNKGNFPGRFSGRQFSNSRSEMNVSTLELGDSALYLCASSLGALTGELFFGEGSRLTVL.

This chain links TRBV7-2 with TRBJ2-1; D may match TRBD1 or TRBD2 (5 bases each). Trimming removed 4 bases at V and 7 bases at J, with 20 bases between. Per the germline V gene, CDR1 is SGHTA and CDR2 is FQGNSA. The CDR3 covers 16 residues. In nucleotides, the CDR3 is TGTGCCAGCAGCTCAACCAGGGACCCCGGCGGGAATGAGCAGTTCTTC. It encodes CASSSTRDPGGNEQFF.

This chain's CDR3 is CASSPPGRAYGDEKLFF. For the CDR3, the DNA is TGTGCCAGCTCACCCCCTGGCAGGGCATACGGGGATGAAAAACTGTTTTTT. V gene TRBV18 combines with J gene TRBJ1-4; tentative D call: TRBD1 (5 bases). CDR3 size: 17 residues. Between the trimmed V and J ends, which lost 3 bases and 6 bases, there was a span of 20 bases. Germline lookup yields CDR1 KGHSH and CDR2 LQKENI. The entire variable domain, with the rest obtained from reference TRBV18 and TRBJ1-4, is as follows: NAGVMQNPRHLVRRRGQEARLRCSPMKGHSHVYWYRQLPEEGLKFMVYLQKENIIDESGMPKERFSAEFPKEGPSILRIQQVVRGDSAAYFCASSPPGRAYGDEKLFFGSGTQLSVL.

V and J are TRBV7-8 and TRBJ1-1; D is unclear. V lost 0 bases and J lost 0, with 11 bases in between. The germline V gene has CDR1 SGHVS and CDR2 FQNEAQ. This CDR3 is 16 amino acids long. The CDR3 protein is CASSLARRHVNTEAFF. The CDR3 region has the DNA TGTGCCAGCAGCTTAGCGAGGAGACACGTGAACACTGAAGCTTTCTTT.

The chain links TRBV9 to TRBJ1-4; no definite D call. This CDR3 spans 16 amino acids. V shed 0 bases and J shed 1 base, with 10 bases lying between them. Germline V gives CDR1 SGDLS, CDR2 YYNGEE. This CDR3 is CASSVGDTGTNEKLFF. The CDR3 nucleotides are TGTGCCAGCAGCGTAGGAGATACCGGAACTAATGAAAAACTGTTTTTT.

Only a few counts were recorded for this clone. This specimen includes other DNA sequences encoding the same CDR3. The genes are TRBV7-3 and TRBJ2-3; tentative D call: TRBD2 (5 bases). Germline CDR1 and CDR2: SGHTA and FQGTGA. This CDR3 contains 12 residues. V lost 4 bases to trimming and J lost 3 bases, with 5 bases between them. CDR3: CASSSGTDTQYF. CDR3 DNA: TGTGCCAGCAGCTCGGGAACAGATACGCAGTATTTT.

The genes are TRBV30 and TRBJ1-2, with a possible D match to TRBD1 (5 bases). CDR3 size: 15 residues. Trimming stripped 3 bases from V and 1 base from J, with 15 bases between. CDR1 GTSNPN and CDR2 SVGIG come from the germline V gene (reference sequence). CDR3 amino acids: CAWSHETAINYGYTF. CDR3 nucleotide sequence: TGTGCCTGGAGCCACGAGACAGCCATTAACTATGGCTACACCTTC.

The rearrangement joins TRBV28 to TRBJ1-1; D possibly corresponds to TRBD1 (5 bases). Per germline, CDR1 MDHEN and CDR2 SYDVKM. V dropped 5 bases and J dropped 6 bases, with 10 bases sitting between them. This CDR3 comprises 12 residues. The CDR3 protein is CASSDRRAEAFF. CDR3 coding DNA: TGTGCCAGCAGTGACAGACGGGCTGAAGCTTTCTTT.

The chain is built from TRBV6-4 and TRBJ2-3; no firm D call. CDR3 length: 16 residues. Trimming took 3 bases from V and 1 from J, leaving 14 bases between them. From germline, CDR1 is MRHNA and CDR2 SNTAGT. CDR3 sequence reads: CASSESWVLRTDTQYF. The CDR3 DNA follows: TGTGCCAGCAGTGAGTCATGGGTTCTACGCACAGATACGCAGTATTTT.

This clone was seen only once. In DNA, the CDR3 is TGTGCCAGCAGCGTAGTAGGGAATCCGAACTATGGCTACACCTTC. Translated, it gives CASSVVGNPNYGYTF. The chain is built from TRBV9 and TRBJ1-2; D gene unclear. The germline V and J ends were trimmed by 0 bases and 2 bases, with 11 bases remaining between them. Germline CDR1 reads SGDLS; CDR2 reads YYNGEE. This CDR3 contains 15 residues.

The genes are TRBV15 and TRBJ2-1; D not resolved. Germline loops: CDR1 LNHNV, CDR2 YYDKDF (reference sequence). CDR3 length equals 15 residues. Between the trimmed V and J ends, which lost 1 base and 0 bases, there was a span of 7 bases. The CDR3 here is CATSRGGHSYNEQFF. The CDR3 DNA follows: TGTGCCACCAGCAGAGGTGGGCACTCCTACAATGAGCAGTTCTTC.

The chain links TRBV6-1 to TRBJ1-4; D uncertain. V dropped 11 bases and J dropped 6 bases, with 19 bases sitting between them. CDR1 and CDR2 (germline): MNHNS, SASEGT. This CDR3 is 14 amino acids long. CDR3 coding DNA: TGTGCCGCGCGGATATCCGGGAGGGATGAAAAACTGTTTTTT. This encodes CAARISGRDEKLFF.

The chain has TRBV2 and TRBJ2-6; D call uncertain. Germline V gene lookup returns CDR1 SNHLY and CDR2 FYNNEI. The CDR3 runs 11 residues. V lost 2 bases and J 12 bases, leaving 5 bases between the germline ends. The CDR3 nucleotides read TGTGCCAGCAGTGAATCTAGCGTCCTGACTTTC. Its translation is CASSESSVLTF.

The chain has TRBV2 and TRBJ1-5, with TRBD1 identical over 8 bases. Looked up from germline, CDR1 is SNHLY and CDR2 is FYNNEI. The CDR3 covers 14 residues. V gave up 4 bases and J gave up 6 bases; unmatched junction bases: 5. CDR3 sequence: CASSGQGASQPQHF. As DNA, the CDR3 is TGTGCCAGCAGTGGGCAGGGGGCGAGTCAGCCCCAGCATTTT.

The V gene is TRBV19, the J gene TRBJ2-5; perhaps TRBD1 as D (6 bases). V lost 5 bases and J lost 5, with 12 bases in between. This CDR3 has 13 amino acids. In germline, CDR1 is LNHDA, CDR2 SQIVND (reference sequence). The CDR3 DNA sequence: TGTGCCAGTAGTTCCCAGGGGATGGAGACCCAGTACTTC. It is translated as CASSSQGMETQYF.

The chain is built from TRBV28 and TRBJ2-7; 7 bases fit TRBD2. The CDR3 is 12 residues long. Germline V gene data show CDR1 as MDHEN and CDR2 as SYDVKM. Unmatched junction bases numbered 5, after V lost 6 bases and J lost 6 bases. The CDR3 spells CASRGTISEQYF. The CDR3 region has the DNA TGTGCCAGCAGGGGGACTATTAGCGAGCAGTACTTC.